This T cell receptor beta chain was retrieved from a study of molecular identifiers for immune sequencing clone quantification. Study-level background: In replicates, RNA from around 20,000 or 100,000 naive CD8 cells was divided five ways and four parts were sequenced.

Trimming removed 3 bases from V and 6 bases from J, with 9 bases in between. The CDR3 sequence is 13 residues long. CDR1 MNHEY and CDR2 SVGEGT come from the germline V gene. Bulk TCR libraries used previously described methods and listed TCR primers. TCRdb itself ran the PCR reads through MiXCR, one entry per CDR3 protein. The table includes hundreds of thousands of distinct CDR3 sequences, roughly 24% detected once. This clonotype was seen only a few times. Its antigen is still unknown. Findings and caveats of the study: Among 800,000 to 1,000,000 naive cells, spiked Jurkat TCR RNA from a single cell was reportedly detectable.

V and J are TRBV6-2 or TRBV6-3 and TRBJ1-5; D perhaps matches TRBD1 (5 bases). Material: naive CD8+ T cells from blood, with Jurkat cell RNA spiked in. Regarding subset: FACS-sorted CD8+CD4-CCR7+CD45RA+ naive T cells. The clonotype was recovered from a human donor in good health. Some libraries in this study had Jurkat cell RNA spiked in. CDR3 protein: CASSYGGIQPQHF. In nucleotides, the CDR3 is TGTGCCAGCAGTTATGGGGGTATTCAGCCCCAGCATTTT.